These 14 T cell receptor beta chains originate from one sample sequenced in a study of T cells after yellow fever vaccination. TCRdb re-derived calls from the 5' RACE reads in MiXCR, one entry per CDR3 protein. The top ten hold 2.7% of the sample, which has fewer than 150,000 distinct CDR3 sequences, about 6.8% seen once. The sequencing used CD4+ T cells sorted from PBMCs, collected roughly 47 days after the first yellow fever vaccination. Receptor source: a man between 18 and 29 years old who received the YFV17D yellow fever vaccine.

This clonotype was observed at least ten times. Without the conserved terminal phenylalanine or tryptophan, this CDR3 likely stems from a read error. The DNA is left out, because the CDR3 cannot be placed on it with certainty; the CDR3 is given as TCRdb lists it. This sequence joins TRBV6-1 and TRBJ1-2; TRBD1 is taken as the D call from the table, unchecked against the DNA. Germline V gene lookup returns CDR1 MNHNS and CDR2 SASEGT. From its first to its last residue, the CDR3 has 13 amino acids. CDR3 amino acids: CASSRLPRTDRPL.

This clonotype was detected many times. One junction end disagrees with the germline gene, perhaps due to a read error. The chain employs TRBV7-2 and TRBJ2-3, with D maybe TRBD1 (6 bases). This CDR3 is built from 10 residues. CDR1 SGHTA and CDR2 FQGNSA come from the germline V gene. CDR3 sequence reads: CASSSWTVLF. The CDR3 nucleotides are TGTGCCAGCAGCTCCTGGACAGTACTTTTT.

This clonotype was seen ten or more times. This chain uses TRBV4-3 with TRBJ1-5, with D maybe TRBD1 (5 bases). The CDR3 consists of 18 residues. CDR1 LGHNA and CDR2 YSLEER come from the germline V gene. Trimming took 0 bases from V and 0 from J, leaving 15 bases between them. In nucleotides, the CDR3 is TGCGCCAGCAGCCAAGATCTCTTTAGGGGTGATAGCAATCAGCCCCAGCATTTT. Protein product: CASSQDLFRGDSNQPQHF.

This clonotype was recorded at least ten times. The chain links TRBV9 to TRBJ1-1, with 8 bases identical to TRBD1. After removal of 0 bases from V and 6 bases from J, the junction contained 7 bases not matched to a gene. This CDR3 has 15 residues. Germline CDR1 and CDR2: SGDLS and YYNGEE. The DNA for the CDR3 is TGTGCCAGCAGCGTAGACGGCAGGGGGCTGGCTGAAGCTTTCTTT. This sequence encodes CASSVDGRGLAEAFF. The variable domain in full, completed from reference TRBV9 and TRBJ1-1, reads DSGVTQTPKHLITATGQRVTLRCSPRSGDLSVYWYQQSLDQGLQFLIQYYNGEERAKGNILERFSAQQFPDLHSELNLSSLELGDSALYFCASSVDGRGLAEAFFGQGTRLTVV.

This clonotype was seen a few times. This chain uses TRBV6-1 with TRBJ1-6; D is unresolved. CDR3 size: 14 residues. The germline CDR1 and CDR2 sequences are MNHNS and SASEGT. V was shortened by 6 bases and J by 7 bases, with 13 bases between the two germline ends. CDR3 in amino acids: CASSPGRENSPLHF. CDR3 sequence (DNA): TGTGCCAGCAGCCCCGGGCGGGAGAATTCACCCCTCCACTTT.

This clonotype was seen at least ten times. This CDR3 is CAISPGLKNTEAFF. CDR3 in DNA: TGTGCCATCAGCCCGGGCCTCAAAAACACTGAAGCTTTCTTT. The genes are TRBV10-3 and TRBJ1-1; D gene ambiguous. The CDR3 runs to 14 residues. Germline V gene lookup returns CDR1 ENHRY and CDR2 SYGVKD. The V gene lost 6 bases and the J gene lost 2 bases, with 13 bases spanning the gap.

This clonotype was counted only a few times. The rearrangement joins TRBV7-2 to TRBJ2-5, with a possible D match to TRBD1 (5 bases). This CDR3 is built from 13 residues. Trimming shortened V by 8 bases and J by 9 bases, and 19 bases separated the two germline ends. Germline V lookup: CDR1 SGHTA, CDR2 FQGNSA. CDR3 in DNA: TGTGCCAGCCTGGCAGCAGGGCCCGGAGCCCAGTACTTC. Protein sequence: CASLAAGPGAQYF. Filled out from reference TRBV7-2 and TRBJ2-5, the complete variable domain reads GAGVSQSPSNKVTEKGKDVELRCDPISGHTALYWYRQSLGQGLEFLIYFQGNSAPDKSGLPSDRFSAERTGGSVSTLTIQRTQQEDSAVYLCASLAAGPGAQYFGPGTRLLVL.

This clonotype was seen repeatedly, ten times or more. The chain uses TRBV4-3 and TRBJ2-5; D gene unclear. The CDR3 loop spans 15 amino acids. Germline CDR1 and CDR2: LGHNA and YSLEER. Trimming shortened V by 0 bases and J by 2 bases, and 10 bases separated the two germline ends. The CDR3 nucleotides read TGCGCCAGCAGCCAAGATTACCGCACGCAAGAGACCCAGTACTTC. Amino acid sequence: CASSQDYRTQETQYF.

This clonotype was seen ten or more times. V gene TRBV9 combines with J gene TRBJ2-3; no clear D. Deletions cut 0 bases from V and 1 base from J, with 9 bases between. Germline CDR1 SGDLS, CDR2 YYNGEE. The CDR3 is 15 residues long. CDR3 protein: CASSVAAWGTDTQYF. DNA of the CDR3: TGTGCCAGCAGCGTAGCTGCATGGGGCACAGATACGCAGTATTTT.

The V call is TRBV6-5, the J call TRBJ2-2; 14 bases match TRBD2. Per germline, CDR1 MNHEY and CDR2 SVGAGI. With 6 bases clipped from V and 5 bases from J, the junction kept 11 bases outside the gene matches. The CDR3 totals 18 residues. The CDR3 DNA is TGTGCCAGCAGACTCCACGGGACTAGCGGGGGTCCGACCGGGGAGCTGTTTTTT. It translates to CASRLHGTSGGPTGELFF.

This clonotype was seen only a few times. The rearrangement joins TRBV7-2 to TRBJ1-5; 10 bases are shared with TRBD1. Losses at the gene ends were 6 bases for V and 2 bases for J; bases not matched to a gene: 1. This CDR3 has 14 amino acids. CDR1 and CDR2 from the germline V gene are SGHTA and FQGNSA. In DNA form, the CDR3 reads TGTGCCAGCAGGGGGACAGGGGGCAATCAGCCCCAGCATTTT. This translates into CASRGTGGNQPQHF.

The table lists this clonotype with a few counts. The chain has TRBV12-3 or TRBV12-4 and TRBJ2-6; D is perhaps TRBD2 (6 bases). Trimming pared 1 base from V and 0 bases from J, leaving 7 bases between. The CDR3 spans 16 residues. The CDR3 here is CASSLGGVSGANVLTF. The DNA for the CDR3 is TGTGCCAGCAGTTTAGGGGGGGTCTCTGGGGCCAACGTCCTGACTTTC.

The chain is built from TRBV18 and TRBJ1-1; 8 bases align to TRBD1. In germline, CDR1 is KGHSH, CDR2 LQKENI. The CDR3 extends over 17 amino acids. V lost 5 bases, J lost 3 bases, and 14 bases stayed unmatched. CDR3 bases: TGTGCCAGCTCAACCCTATCTGCAGGGGGCTCTTACACTGAAGCTTTCTTT. Protein product: CASSTLSAGGSYTEAFF.

This clonotype was detected many times. The chain recombines TRBV19 with TRBJ1-5; D unresolved. The CDR3 loop spans 16 amino acids. Deletions cut 6 bases from V and 1 base from J, with 16 bases between. From germline, CDR1 is LNHDA and CDR2 SQIVND (reference sequence). CDR3 nucleotides: TGTGCCAGTAGCCCTCGAGGACCTAAAAGCAATCAGCCCCAGCATTTT. Protein sequence: CASSPRGPKSNQPQHF.